A selection of T cell receptor beta chains follows, all from one sample in a study of blood T cell repertoires in COVID-19. The data were produced by immunoSEQ multiplex PCR, yet TCRdb's version contains in-frame clones alone and is incomplete. The data hold 300,000 or so clones, with about 82% observed a single time. Sample: peripheral blood. The receptors here all came from a woman aged 45-65 years with acute or convalescent COVID-19. Each CDR3 is given with its conserved first and last residue. The D gene is left open where the match is weak. Clone size appears in some rows only: once, few, many, or a class for an expanded clone.

D: NA; size: NA; V: TRBV29-1; J: TRBJ1-1; CDR3: CRGEVHEGTEAFF; DNA: TGCCGCGGTGAGGTCCACGAGGGCACTGAAGCTTTCTTT
D: TRBD2; size: NA; V: TRBV29-1; J: TRBJ2-1; CDR3: CSDLSGRASDNEQFF; DNA: TGCAGCGATCTTAGCGGGAGGGCGTCGGACAATGAGCAGTTCTTC
D: TRBD1; size: NA; V: TRBV24-1; J: TRBJ2-2; CDR3: CATSATGGGLDTGELFF; DNA: TGTGCCACCAGTGCTACAGGGGGAGGTCTGGACACCGGGGAGCTGTTTTTT
D: NA; size: NA; V: TRBV28; J: TRBJ2-7; CDR3: CASTRRTDYEQYF; DNA: TGTGCCAGCACCAGACGGACAGACTACGAGCAGTACTTC
D: NA; size: NA; V: TRBV24-1; J: TRBJ1-3; CDR3: CATSDQAGAGNTIYF; DNA: TGTGCCACCAGTGATCAAGCCGGGGCTGGAAACACCATATATTTT
D: NA; size: NA; V: TRBV12-3/TRBV12-4; J: TRBJ2-7; CDR3: CASSFKRYEQYF; DNA: TGTGCCAGCAGTTTTAAGCGTTACGAGCAGTACTTC
D: NA; size: NA; V: TRBV7-2; J: TRBJ1-2; CDR3: CASSLAQGDYGYTF; DNA: TGTGCCAGCAGCTTAGCACAGGGAGACTATGGCTACACCTTC
D: NA; size: NA; V: TRBV9; J: TRBJ2-1; CDR3: CASSVEQVNEQFF; DNA: TGTGCCAGCAGCGTTGAGCAGGTCAATGAGCAGTTCTTC
D: TRBD1; size: NA; V: TRBV29-1; J: TRBJ1-2; CDR3: CSVGGGNGYTF; DNA: TGCAGCGTTGGAGGGGGCAATGGCTACACCTTC
D: TRBD2; size: NA; V: TRBV6-4; J: TRBJ2-2; CDR3: CASRRAGASTGELFF; DNA: TGTGCCAGCAGAAGAGCGGGAGCCTCCACCGGGGAGCTGTTTTTT
D: TRBD2; size: NA; V: TRBV7-9; J: TRBJ2-7; CDR3: CASSFGLAGEGVEDF; DNA: TGTGCCAGCAGCTTCGGACTAGCGGGAGAAGGGGTTGAGGACTTC
D: NA; size: NA; V: TRBV11-1; J: TRBJ1-1; CDR3: CASRTVNTEAFF; DNA: TGTGCCAGCAGGACAGTGAACACTGAAGCTTTCTTT
D: NA; size: NA; V: TRBV29-1; J: TRBJ2-7; CDR3: CSVDRVGSYEQYF; DNA: TGCAGCGTTGACAGGGTGGGGTCCTACGAGCAGTACTTC
D: NA; size: NA; V: TRBV20-1; J: TRBJ2-1; CDR3: CSASVPLPHGNNEQFF; DNA: TGCAGTGCTAGTGTCCCCCTCCCTCACGGGAACAATGAGCAGTTCTTC
D: TRBD1; size: NA; V: TRBV30; J: TRBJ1-5; CDR3: CAWRGKTGGQGQPQHF; DNA: TGTGCCTGGAGGGGTAAAACAGGGGGCCAAGGACAGCCCCAGCATTTT
D: NA; size: NA; V: TRBV6-5; J: TRBJ2-2; CDR3: CASSYVGGKNTGELFF; DNA: TGTGCCAGCAGTTACGTTGGGGGGAAAAACACCGGGGAGCTGTTTTTT
D: TRBD2; size: NA; V: TRBV4-1; J: TRBJ2-7; CDR3: CASSLHPTSGRDEQYF; DNA: TGCGCCAGCAGCCTTCATCCGACTAGCGGGAGGGACGAGCAGTACTTC
D: NA; size: NA; V: TRBV27; J: TRBJ1-2; CDR3: CASSLSIGGSSFGYTF; DNA: TGTGCCAGCAGTTTGTCCATTGGCGGCAGTTCCTTTGGCTACACCTTC
D: NA; size: NA; V: TRBV15; J: TRBJ2-4; CDR3: CATSLAGGAPKNIQYF; DNA: TGTGCCACCAGCCTCGCGGGCGGGGCTCCTAAAAACATTCAGTACTTC
D: TRBD1; size: NA; V: TRBV5-1; J: TRBJ2-3; CDR3: CASSRSGTGRDTQYF; DNA: TGCGCCAGCAGCCGGTCCGGGACAGGCCGGGATACGCAGTATTTT
D: NA; size: NA; V: TRBV10-3; J: TRBJ1-3; CDR3: CAISERQIDSGNTIYF; DNA: TGTGCCATCAGTGAGCGACAGATCGACTCTGGAAACACCATATATTTT
D: TRBD1; size: NA; V: TRBV6-2/TRBV6-3; J: TRBJ1-1; CDR3: CASSITGGPEAFF; DNA: TGTGCCAGCAGTATTACAGGGGGGCCTGAAGCTTTCTTT
D: TRBD2; size: once; V: TRBV27; J: TRBJ2-1; CDR3: CASSLGSGIISYNEQFF; DNA: TGTGCCAGCAGTTTGGGTAGCGGGATCATCTCCTACAATGAGCAGTTCTTC
D: TRBD2; size: NA; V: TRBV7-3; J: TRBJ2-7; CDR3: CASSSKPQPPGLAGAGHEQYF; DNA: TGTGCCAGCAGCTCGAAGCCTCAACCACCGGGACTAGCGGGTGCTGGCCACGAGCAGTACTTC
D: TRBD1; size: few; V: TRBV18; J: TRBJ2-2; CDR3: CASSPRTGNTGELFF; DNA: TGTGCCAGCTCACCGCGGACAGGGAACACCGGGGAGCTGTTTTTT